This is a list of T cell receptor beta chains from one sample in a study of cytomegalovirus exposure and HLA in healthy donors. Profiling relied on immunoSEQ multiplex PCR, and the TCRdb table lists in-frame clones only, not all of them. The table shows under 250,000 clones, with 75% to 95% occurring only once. The specimen sequenced was PBMCs. All receptors derive from a woman aged 18-29 years in good health and CMV-seronegative. Both conserved end residues are part of each CDR3. The D gene is left open where the match is weak. A row's size may be missing; if present it is once, few, many or a size class.

TRBV6-1	TRBJ1-2	.	.	TGTGCCAGCGGCAGGACGGCAGGGGGCTACACCTTC	CASGRTAGGYTF
TRBV2	TRBJ2-7	.	TRBD2	TGTGCCAGCAGTATTAGCGGGAGGGCGCGTGAGCAGTACTTC	CASSISGRAREQYF
TRBV6-6	TRBJ2-1	.	TRBD2	TGTGCCAGCAGCGACCCTAGCGGGAGTACAGGAGAGCAGTTCTTC	CASSDPSGSTGEQFF
TRBV5-6	TRBJ1-2	many	TRBD1	TGTGCCAGCAGCTTCAGGGGGAGTAACTATGGCTACACCTTC	CASSFRGSNYGYTF
TRBV2	TRBJ2-5	.	TRBD2	TGTGCCAGCCTCGGGCGGGAGGTCCAAGAGACCCAGTACTTC	CASLGREVQETQYF
TRBV6-1	TRBJ1-2	.	.	TGTGCCAGCAGTGTAAGGCCAGGGGAATCCTATGGCTACACCTTC	CASSVRPGESYGYTF
TRBV6-5	TRBJ2-7	.	TRBD2	TGTGCCACCGGGACTAGCGGGAGTCAGCTACAGTACTTC	CATGTSGSQLQYF
TRBV5-1	TRBJ2-7	once	.	TGCGCCAGCAGCTTTGGCGGAGACTACGAGCAGTACTTC	CASSFGGDYEQYF
TRBV7-9	TRBJ2-2	once	TRBD2	TGTGCCAGCAGCCCCTCAGAGGCGGGGGGGGCCACCGGGGAGCTGTTTTTT	CASSPSEAGGATGELFF
TRBV6-1	TRBJ2-3	once	TRBD2	TGTGCCAGCCTTCGTGGTAGCGGGAACACAGATACGCAGTATTTT	CASLRGSGNTDTQYF
TRBV2	TRBJ2-1	.	.	TGTGCCAGCGAGGGACTGCTGACCTACAATGAGCAGTTCTTC	CASEGLLTYNEQFF
TRBV27	TRBJ1-4	.	TRBD1	TGTGCCAGCAGACTCAGGGACAGGGCTGAAAAACTGTTTTTT	CASRLRDRAEKLFF
TRBV19	TRBJ1-2	.	TRBD1	TGTGCCAGTAGTGACCCCGGGACAGGGTATGGCTACACCTTC	CASSDPGTGYGYTF
TRBV28	TRBJ1-3	.	TRBD1	TGTGCCAGCAGTTTATGGGACAGGGGACTTACTGGAAACACCATATATTTT	CASSLWDRGLTGNTIYF
TRBV6-5	TRBJ2-7	.	TRBD2	TGTGCCAGTCGGTTTCCGGGGGGGGACGAGCAGTACTTC	CASRFPGGDEQYF
TRBV6-1	TRBJ2-7	.	TRBD2	TGTGCCAGCACCTGGGCTAGCGGGAGTTACGAGCAGTACTTC	CASTWASGSYEQYF
TRBV11-2	TRBJ2-7	.	TRBD1	TGTGCCAGCAGCTCTGGCGACAGGGCGTACTACGAGCAGTACTTC	CASSSGDRAYYEQYF
TRBV6-4	TRBJ2-1	.	.	TGTGCCAGCAGTGACTACCGAGACAATGAGCAGTTCTTC	CASSDYRDNEQFF
TRBV19	TRBJ1-1	.	.	TGTGCCAGTAGTGGAGGTACCTTTGAAGCTTTCTTT	CASSGGTFEAFF
TRBV18	TRBJ1-2	.	TRBD1	TGTGCCAGCTCACCCCACAGTGGACAGGCAGATGGCTACACCTTC	CASSPHSGQADGYTF
TRBV10-1	TRBJ2-7	.	.	TGCGCCAGCAGTTCGAACGGACAGGGAGGGGAGCAGTACTTC	CASSSNGQGGEQYF
TRBV6-5	TRBJ2-2	.	TRBD1	TGTGCCAGCAGCCTACAGGGGGCGGGAACCGGGGAGCTGTTTTTT	CASSLQGAGTGELFF